A selection of T cell receptor beta chains follows, all from one sample in a study of CXCR3-negative and CXCR3-positive naive CD8 T cells. TCRdb reprocessed the 5' RACE reads and keeps a single row for each CDR3 protein, giving no DNA. The table lists about 50,000 distinct CDR3 sequences, with around 0.6% in the top ten. The sequenced sample was naive CXCR3+ CD8+ T cells from blood. These receptors originate from a human donor in good health. Some clones in this sample may be carry-over from other donors' samples. The CDR3 runs from the conserved cysteine through the conserved F or W. The order of the fields is CDR3 protein, V gene, CDR3 length, J gene.

CDR3: CASRLTGGLVGELFF
V: TRBV6-5
length: 15
J: TRBJ2-2

CDR3: CASSFSSLGDTQYF
V: TRBV12-3/TRBV12-4
length: 14
J: TRBJ2-3

CDR3: CASSNRDSFDTDTQYF
V: TRBV21-1
length: 16
J: TRBJ2-3

CDR3: CASSSGTEETQYF
V: TRBV5-1
length: 13
J: TRBJ2-5

CDR3: CATRGPTGAHPDGYTF
V: TRBV24-1
length: 16
J: TRBJ1-2

CDR3: CASSFEDTEAFF
V: TRBV28
length: 12
J: TRBJ1-1

CDR3: CSARTSGSNSYEQYF
V: TRBV20-1
length: 15
J: TRBJ2-7

CDR3: CASSERTNYEQYF
V: TRBV28
length: 13
J: TRBJ2-7

CDR3: CASSYSLRRVSIEKLFF
V: TRBV6-5
length: 17
J: TRBJ1-4

CDR3: CSVGGGGDTGELFF
V: TRBV29-1
length: 14
J: TRBJ2-2

CDR3: CSARGQKLTDTQYF
V: TRBV29-1
length: 14
J: TRBJ2-3

CDR3: CASSSLAGGYNEQFF
V: TRBV6-6
length: 15
J: TRBJ2-1

CDR3: CACSYSSGELFF
V: TRBV6-2/TRBV6-3
length: 12
J: TRBJ2-2

CDR3: CASSDRLRSHEQYF
V: TRBV2
length: 14
J: TRBJ2-7

CDR3: CASSLDLGNQPQHF
V: TRBV7-9
length: 14
J: TRBJ1-5

CDR3: CATSTGTGSQETQYF
V: TRBV15
length: 15
J: TRBJ2-5

CDR3: CASSPRAYDNEQFF
V: TRBV28
length: 14
J: TRBJ2-1

CDR3: CASSQDLIVYEQYF
V: TRBV3-1
length: 14
J: TRBJ2-7

CDR3: CSLRSGGNTEAFF
V: TRBV29-1
length: 13
J: TRBJ1-1

CDR3: CASSQGPTNYGYTF
V: TRBV4-3
length: 14
J: TRBJ1-2

CDR3: CASSLTQGIMHSYEQYF
V: TRBV7-3
length: 17
J: TRBJ2-7

CDR3: CASSYTGYNTGELFF
V: TRBV6-5
length: 15
J: TRBJ2-2

CDR3: CASSLSLAGYNEQFF
V: TRBV12-3/TRBV12-4
length: 15
J: TRBJ2-1

CDR3: CASIPTMGVKDTEAFF
V: TRBV7-9
length: 16
J: TRBJ1-1

CDR3: CASSPGQGSAEGYTF
V: TRBV5-1
length: 15
J: TRBJ1-2

CDR3: CRPYPTGGGLCGYTF
V: TRBV29-1
length: 15
J: TRBJ1-2

CDR3: CASSYEEGASHEQYF
V: TRBV6-5
length: 15
J: TRBJ2-7

CDR3: CASSQEVQGANTGELFF
V: TRBV3-1
length: 17
J: TRBJ2-2

CDR3: CASSQGHAGGSEQYF
V: TRBV14
length: 15
J: TRBJ2-7

CDR3: CASSPKEELYNEQFF
V: TRBV18
length: 15
J: TRBJ2-1

CDR3: CAISEVSADTQYF
V: TRBV10-3
length: 13
J: TRBJ2-3